The 10 T cell receptor beta chains reported below all come from one sample, sequenced in a study of T cell repertoires in cytomegalovirus infection. Via MiXCR, TCRdb re-called the reads, giving one row per CDR3 protein. The table includes nearly 450,000 distinct CDR3 sequences, roughly a third detected once. The sample was PBMCs. The receptors here all came from a human donor in good health (CMV status not recorded). Some clones in this sample may be carry-over from other donors' samples.

The table lists this clonotype with a count of one. The conserved closing phenylalanine or tryptophan is absent in this CDR3, likely reflecting a read error. The chain recombines TRBV3-1 with TRBJ1-2, with 9 bases that match TRBD1. Germline V gene lookup returns CDR1 LGHDT and CDR2 YNNKEL (reference sequence). Trimming took 0 bases from V and 7 from J; bases not matched to a gene: 9. CDR3 length equals 16 residues. The DNA of the CDR3 is TGTGCCAGCAGCCAAGATCTGGGACAGGGAAATGGTGGCTACACCTTA. Its protein is CASSQDLGQGNGGYTL.

This clonotype was seen a single time. The chain combines TRBV2 with TRBJ2-3; 7 nucleotides line up with TRBD2. This CDR3 is built from 13 residues. The germline gives CDR1 SNHLY, CDR2 FYNNEI. The V segment lost 7 bases and the J segment 2 bases; nucleotides outside the gene matches: 3. In DNA form, the CDR3 reads TGTGCCAGCAAGCGGGAAGTCACAGATACGCAGTATTTT. Translated, it gives CASKREVTDTQYF.

This clonotype was detected many times. Here the CDR3 reads CASSFRGRSYNSPLHF. The CDR3 nucleotides are TGTGCCAGCAGTTTCAGGGGGCGCTCCTATAATTCACCCCTCCACTTT. The chain is built from TRBV12-3 or TRBV12-4 and TRBJ1-6; TRBD1 aligns across 8 bases. V lost 3 bases to trimming and J lost 0 bases; unmatched junction nucleotides: 1. The CDR3 extends over 16 amino acids.

This clonotype was counted a few times. The V call is TRBV29-1, the J call TRBJ1-5; D gene uncertain. The V end was cut by 6 bases, the J end by 4 bases, with 10 bases between. Germline CDR1 SQVTM, CDR2 ANQGSEA. The length of the CDR3 is 12 residues. The CDR3 loop is CSVGGSNQPQHF. CDR3 DNA: TGCAGCGTGGGAGGCAGTAATCAGCCCCAGCATTTT.

This clonotype was observed at least ten times. J is TRBJ1-6 and V is TRBV12-3 or TRBV12-4; D gene unclear. V lost 5 bases and J 2 bases, leaving 10 bases between the germline ends. This CDR3 comprises 15 residues. The CDR3 here is CASSTQVAYNSPLHF. In DNA form, the CDR3 reads TGTGCCAGCAGTACACAAGTCGCCTATAATTCACCCCTCCACTTT.

This sequence joins TRBV24-1 and TRBJ1-6; TRBD1 might be the D (5 bases). Germline V CDR1 and CDR2: KGHDR, SFDVKD. Trimming took 9 bases from V and 5 from J, leaving 13 bases between them. This CDR3 is built from 14 residues. The CDR3 spells CATQPGRNNSPLHF. For the CDR3, the DNA is TGTGCCACCCAACCGGGACGGAATAATTCACCCCTCCACTTT.

The gene calls are TRBV18 and TRBJ2-7, with D maybe TRBD2 (6 bases). The CDR3 loop spans 14 amino acids. With 3 bases removed from V and 3 bases from J, the gap between germline ends came to 12 bases. Germline-derived CDR1 and CDR2 are KGHSH and LQKENI. CDR3 region: CASSPGGAVYEQYF. The CDR3 nucleotides are TGTGCCAGCTCACCCGGAGGGGCGGTCTACGAGCAGTACTTC. The complete variable domain, with remaining parts taken from reference TRBV18 and TRBJ2-7, reads NAGVMQNPRHLVRRRGQEARLRCSPMKGHSHVYWYRQLPEEGLKFMVYLQKENIIDESGMPKERFSAEFPKEGPSILRIQQVVRGDSAAYFCASSPGGAVYEQYFGPGTRLTVT.

The chain couples TRBV7-4 to TRBJ2-1, with TRBD2 as a possible D gene (6 bases). There are 16 residues in the CDR3. Germline V gives CDR1 SGHVT, CDR2 SQSDAQ. The V gene lost 5 bases and the J gene lost 0 bases, with 14 bases spanning the gap. CDR3 bases: TGTGCCAGCAGCCCCAAGGCGGGAATCTCCTACAATGAGCAGTTCTTC. Protein: CASSPKAGISYNEQFF. Full variable domain (outside the CDR3, taken from reference TRBV7-4 and TRBJ2-1): GAGVSQSPRYKVAKRGRDVALRCDSISGHVTLYWYRQTLGQGSEVLTYSQSDAQRDKSGRPSGRFSAERPERSVSTLKIQRTEQGDSAVYLCASSPKAGISYNEQFFGPGTRLTVL.

This chain connects TRBV10-3 to TRBJ2-1, with 11 bases matching TRBD2. The J segment lost 7 bases and the V segment lost 3 bases, leaving 11 bases of the junction unmatched. Germline CDR1 and CDR2: ENHRY and SYGVKD. The CDR3 extends over 17 amino acids. CDR3 region: CAISDSSLAGGFNEQFF. In DNA, the CDR3 is TGTGCCATCAGTGATTCATCCCTAGCGGGGGGCTTTAATGAGCAGTTCTTC.

This sequence joins TRBV5-1 and TRBJ2-1, with 9 bases fitting TRBD1. The CDR3 has 14 residues. With 4 bases clipped from V and 6 bases from J, the junction kept 5 bases outside the gene matches. CDR1 is SGHRS and CDR2 is YFSETQ in the germline V gene. The CDR3 DNA reads as TGCGCCAGCAGCGCGGGACAGGGCGTCAATGAGCAGTTCTTC. Its translation: CASSAGQGVNEQFF.